The clone carrying this T cell receptor (beta chain) was seen a handful of times. These data belong to a study of early T cells in non-severe SARS-CoV-2 infection. Study-wide context: Sequencing used unsorted whole-blood bulk RNA, so chains lack pairing.

Per germline, CDR1 SGHAT and CDR2 FQNNGV. V dropped 5 bases and J dropped 0 bases, with 13 bases sitting between them. This CDR3 contains 15 residues. The TCR library protocol was used to attach unique molecular identifiers. These identifiers were attached to individual cDNA molecules. One entry per CDR3 protein, called by TCRdb with MiXCR from the 5' RACE reads. The data show tens of thousands of distinct CDR3 sequences, with 12% seen just once and about 4.5% held by the top ten. The rearrangement links TRBV11-2 to TRBJ1-1, with D possibly matching TRBD1 (5 bases). The sequence was collected from an adult who was a healthcare worker with PCR-confirmed SARS-CoV-2 infection or an uninfected control (not recorded which). The material sequenced was whole blood. CDR3 coding DNA: TGTGCCAGCAGCATCTCCACAGGAGTGAACACTGAAGCTTTCTTT. Protein: CASSISTGVNTEAFF.